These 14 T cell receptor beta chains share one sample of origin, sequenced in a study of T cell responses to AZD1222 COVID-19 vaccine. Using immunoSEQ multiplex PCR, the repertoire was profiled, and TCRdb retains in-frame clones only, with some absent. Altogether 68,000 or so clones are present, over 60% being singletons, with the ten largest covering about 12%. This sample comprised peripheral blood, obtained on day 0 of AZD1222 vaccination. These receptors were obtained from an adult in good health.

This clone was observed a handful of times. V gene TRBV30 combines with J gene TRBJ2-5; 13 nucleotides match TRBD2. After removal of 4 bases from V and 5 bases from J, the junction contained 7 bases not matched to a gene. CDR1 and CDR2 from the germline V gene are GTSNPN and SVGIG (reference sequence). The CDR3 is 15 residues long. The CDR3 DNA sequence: TGTGCCTGGACCCTCGGGACTAGCGGGGTGGAGACCCAGTACTTC. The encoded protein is CAWTLGTSGVETQYF.

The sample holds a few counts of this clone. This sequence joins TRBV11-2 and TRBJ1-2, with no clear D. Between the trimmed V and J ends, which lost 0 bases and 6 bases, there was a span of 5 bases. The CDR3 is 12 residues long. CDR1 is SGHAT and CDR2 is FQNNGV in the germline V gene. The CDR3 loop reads CASSLDRHGYTF. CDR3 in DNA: TGTGCCAGCAGCTTAGACAGGCATGGCTACACCTTC.

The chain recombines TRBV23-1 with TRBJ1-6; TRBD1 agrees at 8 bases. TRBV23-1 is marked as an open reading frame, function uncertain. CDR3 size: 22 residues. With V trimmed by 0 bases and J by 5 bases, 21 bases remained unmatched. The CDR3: CASSQSFFPDRVDDVNNSPLHF. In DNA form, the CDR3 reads TGCGCCAGCAGTCAATCTTTCTTTCCGGACAGGGTGGATGATGTGAATAATTCACCCCTCCACTTT.

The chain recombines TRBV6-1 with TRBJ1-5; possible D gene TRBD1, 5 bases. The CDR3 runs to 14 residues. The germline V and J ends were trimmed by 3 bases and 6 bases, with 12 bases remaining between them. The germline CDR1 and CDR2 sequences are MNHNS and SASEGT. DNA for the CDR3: TGTGCCAGCAGTGACAGGGCTGGCAGTCAGCCCCAGCATTTT. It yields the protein CASSDRAGSQPQHF.

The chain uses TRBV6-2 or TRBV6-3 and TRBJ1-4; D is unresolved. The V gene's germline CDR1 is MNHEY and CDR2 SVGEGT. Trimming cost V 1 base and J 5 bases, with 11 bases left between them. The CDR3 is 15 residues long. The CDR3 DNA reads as TGTGCCAGCAGTTACTATGGCAGACCGAATGAAAAACTGTTTTTT. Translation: CASSYYGRPNEKLFF.

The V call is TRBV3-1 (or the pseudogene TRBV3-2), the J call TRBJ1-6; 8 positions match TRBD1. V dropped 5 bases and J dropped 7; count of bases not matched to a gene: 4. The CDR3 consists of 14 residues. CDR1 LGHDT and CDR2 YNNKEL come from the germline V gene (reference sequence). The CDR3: CASSSGQGNSPLHF. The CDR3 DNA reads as TGTGCCAGCAGCTCTGGACAGGGCAATTCACCCCTCCACTTT.

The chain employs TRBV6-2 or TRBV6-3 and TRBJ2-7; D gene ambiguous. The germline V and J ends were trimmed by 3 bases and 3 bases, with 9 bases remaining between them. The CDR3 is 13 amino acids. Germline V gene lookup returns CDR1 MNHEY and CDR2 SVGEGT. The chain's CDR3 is CASSYKESYEQYF. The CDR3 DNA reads TGTGCCAGCAGTTATAAAGAAAGCTACGAGCAGTACTTC.

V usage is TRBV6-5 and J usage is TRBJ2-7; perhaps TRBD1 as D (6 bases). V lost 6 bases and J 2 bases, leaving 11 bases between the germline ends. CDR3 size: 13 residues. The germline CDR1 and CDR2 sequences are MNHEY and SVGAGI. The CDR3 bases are TGTGCCAGCAGGAGCGACAGGACCTACGAGCAGTACTTC. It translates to CASRSDRTYEQYF.

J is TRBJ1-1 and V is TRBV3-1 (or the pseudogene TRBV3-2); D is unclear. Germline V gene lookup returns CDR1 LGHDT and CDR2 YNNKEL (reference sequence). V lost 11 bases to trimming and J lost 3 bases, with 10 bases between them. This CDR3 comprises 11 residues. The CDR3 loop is CACGSYTEAFF. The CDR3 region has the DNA TGTGCCTGCGGCTCCTACACTGAAGCTTTCTTT.

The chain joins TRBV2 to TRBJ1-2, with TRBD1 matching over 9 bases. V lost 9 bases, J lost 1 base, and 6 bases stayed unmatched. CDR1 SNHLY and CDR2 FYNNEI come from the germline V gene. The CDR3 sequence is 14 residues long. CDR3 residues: CASGTGLNNYGYTF. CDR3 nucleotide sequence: TGTGCCAGTGGGACAGGGCTGAATAACTATGGCTACACCTTC.

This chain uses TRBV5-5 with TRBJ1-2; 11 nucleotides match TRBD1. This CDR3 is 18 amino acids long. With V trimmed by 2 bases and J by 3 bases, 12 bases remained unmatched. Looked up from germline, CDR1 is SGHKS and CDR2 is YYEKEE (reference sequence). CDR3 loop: CASSLSAPGQGGYYGYTF. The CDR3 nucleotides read TGTGCCAGCAGCTTAAGTGCTCCGGGACAGGGGGGGTACTATGGCTACACCTTC.

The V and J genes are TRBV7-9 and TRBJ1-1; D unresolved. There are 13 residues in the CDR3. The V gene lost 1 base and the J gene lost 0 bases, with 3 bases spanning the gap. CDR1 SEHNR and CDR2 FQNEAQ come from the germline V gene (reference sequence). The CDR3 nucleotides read TGTGCCAGCAGCTTAGAGGTGAACACTGAAGCTTTCTTT. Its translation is CASSLEVNTEAFF.

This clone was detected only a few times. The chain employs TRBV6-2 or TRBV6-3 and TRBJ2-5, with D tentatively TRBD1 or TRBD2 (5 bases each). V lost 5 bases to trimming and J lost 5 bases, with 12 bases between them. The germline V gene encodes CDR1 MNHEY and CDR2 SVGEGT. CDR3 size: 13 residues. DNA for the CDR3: TGTGCCAGCAGTCCGGGACCCTGGGAGACCCAGTACTTC. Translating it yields CASSPGPWETQYF.

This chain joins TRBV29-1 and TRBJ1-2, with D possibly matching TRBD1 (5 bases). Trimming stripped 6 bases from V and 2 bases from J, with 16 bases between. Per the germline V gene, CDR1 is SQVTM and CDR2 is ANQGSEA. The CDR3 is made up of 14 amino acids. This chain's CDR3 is CSVESIQGNYGYTF. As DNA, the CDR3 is TGCAGCGTAGAGTCCATTCAGGGAAACTATGGCTACACCTTC.